The 18 T cell receptor beta chains below all came from one sample that was sequenced in a study of T cell repertoires in cytomegalovirus infection. Their antigen targets remain unknown. TCRdb re-called the reads through MiXCR, storing one row per CDR3 protein. In the table there are fewer than 900,000 distinct CDR3 sequences, almost 30% of which are singletons. Sample: cultured CD8+ T cells from PBMCs, taken from culture after CMV antigen stimulation. Every receptor here comes from a human donor in good health (CMV status not recorded). Some clones in this sample may be carry-over from other donors' samples.

This clonotype was recorded a few times. The V and J genes are TRBV6-5 and TRBJ2-1; perhaps TRBD2 as D (6 bases). V was pared by 0 bases and J by 6 bases, with 9 bases between. This CDR3 spans 14 amino acids. The germline V gene encodes CDR1 MNHEY and CDR2 SVGAGI. The CDR3 sequence: CASSYSGTFNEQFF. CDR3 coding DNA: TGTGCCAGCAGTTACTCCGGGACTTTCAATGAGCAGTTCTTC.

Ten or more counts support this clonotype. The CDR3: CASRDRVRDTEAFF. In DNA form, the CDR3 reads TGTGCCAGCAGGGACAGGGTCCGGGACACTGAAGCTTTCTTT. The chain links TRBV7-8 to TRBJ1-1; 8 nucleotides align to TRBD1. This CDR3 is built from 14 residues. Trimming took 6 bases from V and 3 from J; bases not matched to a gene: 6. Germline CDR1 SGHVS, CDR2 FQNEAQ.

The genes are TRBV27 and TRBJ1-6; the match to TRBD1 covers 9 bases. CDR1 MNHEY and CDR2 SMNVEV come from the germline V gene (reference sequence). V dropped 0 bases and J dropped 6; count of bases not matched to a gene: 3. The CDR3 covers 16 residues. This CDR3 reads CASSLSSTGGNSPLHF. CDR3 in DNA: TGTGCCAGCAGTTTATCCTCGACAGGGGGTAATTCACCCCTCCACTTT.

CDR3 sequence reads: CASSNNGELFF. As DNA, the CDR3 is TGTGCCAGCAGCAATAACGGGGAGCTGTTTTTT. The V call is TRBV7-9, the J call TRBJ2-2, with D hard to call. The CDR3 covers 11 residues. The germline CDR1 and CDR2 sequences are SEHNR and FQNEAQ (reference sequence). V shed 5 bases and J shed 7 bases, with 5 bases lying between them. Using reference TRBV7-9 and TRBJ2-2 for the parts outside the CDR3, the full variable domain is DTGVSQNPRHKITKRGQNVTFRCDPISEHNRLYWYRQTLGQGPEFLTYFQNEAQLEKSRLLSDRFSAERPKGSFSTLEIQRTEQGDSAMYLCASSNNGELFFGEGSRLTVL.

The rearrangement links TRBV6-5 to TRBJ1-1; possibly TRBD1 for D (6 bases). Germline values: CDR1 MNHEY, CDR2 SVGAGI. The CDR3 extends over 15 amino acids. The ends were cut back, 1 base at V and 2 bases at J, with 11 bases in the middle. CDR3 amino acids: CASSYWLQGNTEAFF. CDR3 sequence (DNA): TGTGCCAGCAGTTACTGGTTACAGGGCAACACTGAAGCTTTCTTT.

This clonotype was observed a few times. The chain uses TRBV27 and TRBJ1-6; 7 nucleotides agree with TRBD1. CDR1 is MNHEY and CDR2 is SMNVEV in the germline V gene (reference sequence). This CDR3 has 14 residues. After removal of 6 bases from V and 5 bases from J, the junction contained 4 bases not matched to a gene. The CDR3: CASRTGLDNSPLHF. The CDR3 coding sequence is TGTGCCAGCAGGACAGGGTTAGATAATTCACCCCTCCACTTT.

This clonotype was seen a handful of times. This chain joins TRBV28 and TRBJ1-6, with 8 bases lining up with TRBD1. The V gene's germline CDR1 is MDHEN and CDR2 SYDVKM. The CDR3 contains 16 residues. The J segment lost 7 bases and the V segment lost 5 bases, leaving 10 bases of the junction unmatched. For the CDR3, the DNA is TGTGCCAGCAGTACCCCTCGACAGGGGTTGAATTCACCCCTCCACTTT. Protein product: CASSTPRQGLNSPLHF.

This clonotype occurred a few times. The J gene is TRBJ1-2, the V gene TRBV5-4, with 7 bases lining up with TRBD1. V lost 2 bases, J lost 6 bases, and 10 bases stayed unmatched. Germline CDR1 SGHNT, CDR2 YYREEE (reference sequence). The CDR3 is 15 residues long. CDR3 amino acids: CASSFGDRVFDGYTF. The CDR3 region has the DNA TGTGCCAGCAGCTTCGGCGACAGGGTTTTTGATGGCTACACCTTC.

This clonotype occurred many times. V gene TRBV7-6 combines with J gene TRBJ2-1; possibly TRBD1 for D (5 bases). This CDR3 region has 13 residues. CDR1 and CDR2 (germline): SGHVS, FNYEAQ. V dropped 7 bases and J dropped 11 bases, with 18 bases sitting between them. This CDR3 is CASKGQGTAQQFF. In DNA form, the CDR3 reads TGTGCCAGCAAGGGGCAGGGAACGGCTCAGCAGTTCTTC.

At least ten counts were recorded for this clonotype. J is TRBJ2-5 and V is TRBV7-9; TRBD2 matches at 11 bases. The length of the CDR3 is 17 residues. J lost 1 base, V lost 2 bases, and 6 bases had no gene match. Germline values: CDR1 SEHNR, CDR2 FQNEAQ (reference sequence). Here the CDR3 DNA reads TGTGCCAGCAGCTTACCCTTGGGACTAGCGGCCCAAGAGACCCAGTACTTC. Translated: CASSLPLGLAAQETQYF.

The gene calls are TRBV11-1 and TRBJ2-7, with 7 bases lining up with TRBD2. The germline gives CDR1 SGHAT, CDR2 FQDESV (reference sequence). Trimming removed 2 bases from V and 1 base from J; junction bases left unmatched: 5. CDR3 size: 15 residues. The CDR3 region is CASSLFGRGSYEQYF. The DNA for the CDR3 is TGTGCCAGCAGCTTATTCGGGCGGGGGTCCTACGAGCAGTACTTC.

In this sample, this clonotype turned up a few times. The CDR3 here is CASSLLAGGPLGNEQFF. The CDR3 DNA follows: TGTGCCAGCAGCTTGTTAGCGGGGGGGCCATTGGGCAATGAGCAGTTCTTC. The chain employs TRBV7-6 and TRBJ2-1, with TRBD2 matching 11 bases. Looked up from germline, CDR1 is SGHVS and CDR2 is FNYEAQ. V trimming: 3 bases; J trimming: 6 bases; junction bases outside the gene matches: 10. CDR3 length equals 17 residues.

This clonotype has a handful of counts. The chain recombines TRBV5-6 with TRBJ2-7; TRBD2 aligns across 13 bases. The CDR3 has 17 residues. Unmatched junction bases numbered 7, after V lost 4 bases and J lost 0 bases. In germline, CDR1 is SGHDT, CDR2 YYEEEE. CDR3 sequence reads: CASSPGTSGTSSYEQYF. CDR3 in DNA: TGTGCCAGCAGCCCCGGGACTAGCGGGACCTCCTCCTACGAGCAGTACTTC.

This clonotype was seen a handful of times. V gene TRBV19 combines with J gene TRBJ2-1, with a possible D match to TRBD1 (6 bases). The CDR3 length is 15 residues. Deletions cut 3 bases from V and 4 bases from J, with 13 bases between. Germline CDR1 and CDR2: LNHDA and SQIVND (reference sequence). The DNA for the CDR3 is TGTGCCAGTAGTATGGGTGGGGGCCGATACAATGAGCAGTTCTTC. This sequence encodes CASSMGGGRYNEQFF.

V gene TRBV19 combines with J gene TRBJ1-5; D unclear. The length of the CDR3 is 14 residues. Per germline, CDR1 LNHDA and CDR2 SQIVND (reference sequence). The V end lost 3 bases, the J end lost 1 base, and 7 bases lay between the germline ends. CDR3 nucleotides: TGTGCCAGTAGTATTTCTGGGAGCAATCAGCCCCAGCATTTT. It translates to CASSISGSNQPQHF.

This clonotype has at least ten counts. The chain is built from TRBV7-6 and TRBJ2-5; 7 bases are a match to TRBD1. The germline V gene has CDR1 SGHVS and CDR2 FNYEAQ. The V and J ends lost 2 bases and 5 bases, in that order; junction bases with no gene match: 11. CDR3 length equals 16 residues. The CDR3 sequence: CASSLWGERGRETQYF. The CDR3 region has the DNA TGTGCCAGCAGCTTATGGGGAGAAAGGGGGCGCGAGACCCAGTACTTC.

The chain has TRBV10-3 and TRBJ1-1; perhaps TRBD1 as D (5 bases). The CDR3 covers 16 residues. V lost 6 bases to trimming and J lost 0 bases, with 17 bases between them. Per germline, CDR1 ENHRY and CDR2 SYGVKD. The CDR3 DNA follows: TGTGCCATCAGCGGTGGGGCGGAGAGCATGAACACTGAAGCTTTCTTT. Translating gives CAISGGAESMNTEAFF.

This clonotype came up once. J is TRBJ2-2 and V is TRBV5-3, with 10 bases identical to TRBD1. TRBV5-3 is treated as an ORF (open reading frame) with a function not yet certain. V gave up 8 bases and J gave up 5 bases; unmatched junction bases: 3. The CDR3 has 13 amino acids. The CDR3 loop is CASRQGATGELFF. The CDR3 DNA reads TGTGCCAGCAGACAGGGGGCAACCGGGGAGCTGTTTTTT.